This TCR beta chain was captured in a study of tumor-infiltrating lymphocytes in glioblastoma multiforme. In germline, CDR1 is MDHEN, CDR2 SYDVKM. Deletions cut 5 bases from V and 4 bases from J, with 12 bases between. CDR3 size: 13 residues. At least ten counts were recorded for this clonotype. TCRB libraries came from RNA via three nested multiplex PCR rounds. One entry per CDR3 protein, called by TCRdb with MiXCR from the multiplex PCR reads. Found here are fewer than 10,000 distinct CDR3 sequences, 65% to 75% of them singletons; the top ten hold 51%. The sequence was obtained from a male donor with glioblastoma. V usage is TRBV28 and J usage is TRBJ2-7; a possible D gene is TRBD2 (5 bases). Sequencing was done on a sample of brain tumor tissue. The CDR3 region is CASSPQQRYEQYF. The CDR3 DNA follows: TGTGCCAGCAGTCCCCAACAGCGGTACGAGCAGTACTTC. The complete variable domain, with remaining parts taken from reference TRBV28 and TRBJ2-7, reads DVKVTQSSRYLVKRTGEKVFLECVQDMDHENMFWYRQDPGLGLRLIYFSYDVKMKEKGDIPEGYSVSREKKERFSLILESASTNQTSMYLCASSPQQRYEQYFGPGTRLTVT.